This T cell receptor (beta chain) is drawn from a study of radiation and T cells in renal cell carcinoma (dated by TCRdb to 2020 to 2022). At the level of the whole study: The samples were drawn from a clinical trial, where primary renal cell carcinomas were treated with 15 Gy of stereotactic body radiation therapy and then removed by nephrectomy 4 weeks afterward. In total, roughly 51 samples underwent TCR beta sequencing: 25 or so tumors plus 27 peripheral blood samples. A total of 4 million to 5 million unique CDR3 nucleotide sequences, encoding 2.5 million to 3 million unique CDR3 amino acid sequences, were found across all 50 or so samples.

On this clone: Its antigen target is currently unknown. No qualities accompany the bases; no much larger clone lies one base away.

A distance of 15 bases separates the germline ends of V and J, which lose 5 bases and 1 base respectively. Inclusive of the bounding cysteine and phenylalanine, the CDR3 is 16 residues long. The sequence is cut down to CDR3 DNA, 48 bases in frame from base 1. As encoded in the germline V gene, CDR1 is SGHAT while CDR2 is FQNNGV. Beyond this particular receptor, the publication reports: Because pretreatment tumor biopsies were not available, the study could not determine whether clonotypes were already present within the tumor at baseline. An increase in top tumor clonotypes in blood was observed from baseline to 2 weeks post-radiation, followed by contraction by 4 weeks, which was taken to suggest transient expansion of tumor-resident clones. Blood repertoire dynamics were not followed beyond 4 weeks after treatment. Because the trial had a single-armed design, the trial could not examine how radiation dose or scheduling affected the TCR repertoire.

TCR beta libraries were generated from genomic DNA with the immunoSEQ kit, following the manufacturer's recommendations. To prepare the libraries, a first multiplex PCR with proprietary primers was run, followed by a second PCR that added unique barcodes, and a bead cleanup was done after each round. Each sample batch included a kit-provided positive control reaction and a negative control reaction. The final libraries were assessed on an Agilent 4200 TapeStation D1000 ScreenTape, pooled by volume, and quantified by qPCR. Sequencing ran on an Illumina NextSeq500 with a MidOutput 150-cycle cartridge, using 156 Read1 and 15 Index1 cycles with kit custom primers. The pooled library was loaded at around 1.1 pM with a roughly 20% PhiX control spike-in. In the paper's pipeline: The vendor-processed data were analyzed in R, and a clonotype was defined as all T cells that share the same CDR3 nucleotide sequence. For clone abundance analyses, frequencies were normalized to the 10,000 most abundant clones per sample. Before analysis, public T cell clones were removed, and these numbered fewer than six per sample on average. An abundance difference of at least 32-fold between compartments was the criterion for calling clonotypes tumor-enriched or baseline blood-enriched. A beta-binomial differential abundance model was applied to find clonotypes that expanded or contracted between blood time points. Similarity between tumor and blood repertoires was quantified using the Baroni-Urbani and Buser coefficient, and groups were compared with two-tailed Wilcoxon tests in R. TCRdb provides this immuneACCESS table in a form limited to in-frame rearrangements. Some clones are lacking; in checked studies, under half of them reflect an unresolved V gene, and why the rest are absent is not known. V, J and clone size reflect that table, while D and trimming were determined from the DNA. In all, the sample holds 70,000 to 90,000 clones, and 80% to 90% of those were seen once. The ten top clones hold roughly 20% of the sample.

In the paper's terms, the time point label means: blood 2 weeks post-SBRT. This specimen's treatment or condition label, interpreted: 15 Gy SBRT to primary tumor, nephrectomy 4 weeks later. To track tumor-enriched clonotypes, serial peripheral blood was sampled from radiation-treated patients at baseline and at 2 weeks and 4 weeks after SBRT. Every patient's renal cell carcinoma showed clear cell pathology. Genomic DNA for TCR sequencing was prepared using the QIAamp DNA Blood Mini Kit (Qiagen). The analyses included just those samples that passed every quality control check. Sequences were derived from blood, sampled from a patient whose treatment included radiotherapy and nephrectomy. The sequence is built from TRBV11-2 and TRBJ1-5, and possibly TRBD1, on 5 matching bases. This receptor was taken from a woman aged 45-60 years with renal cell carcinoma. CDR3 reads: CASSPTQGRSNQPQHF. Read as DNA, the sequence is TGTGCCAGCAGCCCGACCCAGGGTCGCAGCAATCAGCCCCAGCATTTT.